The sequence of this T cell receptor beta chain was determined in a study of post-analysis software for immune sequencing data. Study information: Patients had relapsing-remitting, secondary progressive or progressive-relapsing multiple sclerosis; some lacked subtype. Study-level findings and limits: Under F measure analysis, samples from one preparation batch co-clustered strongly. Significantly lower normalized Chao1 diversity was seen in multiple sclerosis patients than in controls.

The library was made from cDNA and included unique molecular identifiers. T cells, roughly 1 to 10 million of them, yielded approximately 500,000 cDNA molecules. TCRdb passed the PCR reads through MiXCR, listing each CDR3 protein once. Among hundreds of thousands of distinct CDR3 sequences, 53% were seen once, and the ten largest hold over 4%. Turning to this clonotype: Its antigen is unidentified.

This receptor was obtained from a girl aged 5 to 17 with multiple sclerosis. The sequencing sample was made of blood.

The CDR3 here is CASSPPTGGEQYF. The CDR3 DNA is TGTGCCAGCAGCCCACCGACAGGGGGCGAGCAGTACTTC. The chain links TRBV12-3 or TRBV12-4 to TRBJ2-4; 9 bases line up with TRBD1. The J call may be incorrect, as the DNA end agrees better with TRBJ2-7. The CDR3 has 13 amino acids.